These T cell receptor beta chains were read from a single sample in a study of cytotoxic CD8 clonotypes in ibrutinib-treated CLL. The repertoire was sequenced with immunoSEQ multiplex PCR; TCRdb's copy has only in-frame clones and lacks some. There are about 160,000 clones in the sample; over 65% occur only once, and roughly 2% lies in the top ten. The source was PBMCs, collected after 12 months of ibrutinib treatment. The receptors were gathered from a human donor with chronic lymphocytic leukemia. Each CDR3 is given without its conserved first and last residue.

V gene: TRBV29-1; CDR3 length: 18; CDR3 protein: SVLRAGTGGAFLGTDTQY
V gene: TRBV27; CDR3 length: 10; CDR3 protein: ATATDRETQY
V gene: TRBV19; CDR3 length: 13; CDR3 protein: ASEGTAYSNQPQH
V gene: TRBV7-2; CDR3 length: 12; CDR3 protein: ASSPSARNTEAF
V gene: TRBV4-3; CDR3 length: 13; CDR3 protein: ASSSDRGPGNTIY
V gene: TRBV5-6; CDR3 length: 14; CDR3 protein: ASSYGTGGSNYGYT
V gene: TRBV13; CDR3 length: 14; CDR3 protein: ASSLLAGSGIETQY
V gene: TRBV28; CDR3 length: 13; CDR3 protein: ASSKTGGGNQPQH
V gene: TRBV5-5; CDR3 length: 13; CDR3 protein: ASSFERDSSTEAF
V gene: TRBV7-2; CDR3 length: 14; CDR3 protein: ASSLARTGVTETQY
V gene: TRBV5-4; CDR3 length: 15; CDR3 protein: ASSARARTNSYNEQF
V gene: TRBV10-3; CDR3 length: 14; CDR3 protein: ATYPGLAGDIHEQY